The present TCR beta chain was sequenced within a study of blood T cell repertoires in COVID-19. Study processing details: By means of reference gene primer amplification, nucleated cell counts were estimated. Some clones are missing from TCRdb's copy, which holds only in-frame ones; the method was immunoSEQ multiplex PCR. That table supplies the V and J calls and clone size; D and trimming were determined from the DNA. This sample carries tens of thousands of clones, 85% of them seen once, and the ten largest clones take roughly 4%. Per germline, CDR1 WSHSY and CDR2 SAAADI. This CDR3 has 16 amino acids. V lost 3 bases to trimming and J lost 0 bases, with 14 bases between them.

This clonotype was obtained from a man in his sixties with acute or convalescent COVID-19. The V and J genes are TRBV10-2 and TRBJ1-2; TRBD1 is a possible D gene (6 bases). The sample was peripheral blood. CDR3 protein: CASSDVQGLTNYGYTF. The CDR3 DNA reads as TGCGCCAGCAGTGATGTACAGGGCCTTACTAACTATGGCTACACCTTC.